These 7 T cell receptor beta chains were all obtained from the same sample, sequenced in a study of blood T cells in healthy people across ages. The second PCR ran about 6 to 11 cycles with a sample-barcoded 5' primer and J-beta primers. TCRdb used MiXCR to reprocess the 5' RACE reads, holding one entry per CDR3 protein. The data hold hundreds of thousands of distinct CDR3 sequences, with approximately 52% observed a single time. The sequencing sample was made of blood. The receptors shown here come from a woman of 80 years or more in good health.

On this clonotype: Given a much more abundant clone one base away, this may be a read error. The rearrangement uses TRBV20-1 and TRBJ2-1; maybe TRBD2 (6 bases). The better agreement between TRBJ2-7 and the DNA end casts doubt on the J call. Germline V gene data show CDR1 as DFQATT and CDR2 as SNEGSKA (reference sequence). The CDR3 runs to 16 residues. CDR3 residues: CSARDRRGTGGNEQYF. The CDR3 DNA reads TGCAGTGCTAGAGATCGGCGAGGGACTGGGGGAAATGAGCAGTACTTC.

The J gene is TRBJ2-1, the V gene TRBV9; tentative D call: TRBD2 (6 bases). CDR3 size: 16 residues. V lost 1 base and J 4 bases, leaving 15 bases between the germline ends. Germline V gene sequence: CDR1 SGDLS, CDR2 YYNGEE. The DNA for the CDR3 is TGTGCCAGCAGCGTACCCGTCGCGGGGTCTTACAATGAGCAGTTCTTC. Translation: CASSVPVAGSYNEQFF. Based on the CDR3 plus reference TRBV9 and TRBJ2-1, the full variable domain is DSGVTQTPKHLITATGQRVTLRCSPRSGDLSVYWYQQSLDQGLQFLIQYYNGEERAKGNILERFSAQQFPDLHSELNLSSLELGDSALYFCASSVPVAGSYNEQFFGPGTRLTVL.

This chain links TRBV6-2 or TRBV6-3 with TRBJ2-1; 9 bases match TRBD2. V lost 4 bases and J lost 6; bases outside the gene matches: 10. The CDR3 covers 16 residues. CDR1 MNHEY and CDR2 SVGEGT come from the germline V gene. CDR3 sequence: CASSSPGTSLFNEQFF. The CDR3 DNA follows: TGTGCCAGCAGTTCCCCGGGGACTAGCTTGTTCAATGAGCAGTTCTTC.

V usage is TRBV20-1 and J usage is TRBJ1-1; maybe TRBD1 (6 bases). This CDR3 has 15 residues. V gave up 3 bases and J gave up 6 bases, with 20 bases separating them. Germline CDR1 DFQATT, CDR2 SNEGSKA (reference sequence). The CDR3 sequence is CSASPHRVGVAEAFF. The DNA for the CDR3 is TGCAGTGCTAGTCCCCACAGGGTCGGGGTCGCTGAAGCTTTCTTT.

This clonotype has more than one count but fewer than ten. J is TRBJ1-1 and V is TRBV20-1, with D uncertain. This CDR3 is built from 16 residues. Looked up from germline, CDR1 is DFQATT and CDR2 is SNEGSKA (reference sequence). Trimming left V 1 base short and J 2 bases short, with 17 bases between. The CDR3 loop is CSARGNFGRSNTEAFF. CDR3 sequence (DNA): TGCAGTGCTAGAGGGAATTTCGGACGGAGCAACACTGAAGCTTTCTTT.

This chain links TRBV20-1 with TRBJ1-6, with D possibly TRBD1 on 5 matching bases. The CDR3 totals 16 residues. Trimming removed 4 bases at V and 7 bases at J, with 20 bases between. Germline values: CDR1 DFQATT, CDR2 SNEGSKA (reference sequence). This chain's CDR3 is CSAKRSLGGLNSPLHF. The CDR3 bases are TGCAGTGCTAAAAGGTCCCTTGGGGGACTAAATTCACCCCTCCACTTT.

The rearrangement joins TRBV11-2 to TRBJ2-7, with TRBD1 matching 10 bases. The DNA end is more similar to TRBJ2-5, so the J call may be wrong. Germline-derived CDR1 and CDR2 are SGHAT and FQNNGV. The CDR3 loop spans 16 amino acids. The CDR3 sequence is CASSLRAGQGKETQYF. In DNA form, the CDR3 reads TGTGCCAGCAGCTTAAGGGCGGGACAGGGGAAAGAGACCCAGTACTTC.